Following are 18 T cell receptor beta chains from one sample sequenced in a study of identical twins. TCRdb reprocessed the 5' RACE reads via MiXCR and lists one record per CDR3 protein. This repertoire shows under 900,000 distinct CDR3 sequences, more than 9% found once; its top ten account for 1.5% to 2%. These data were likewise used in another study, on yellow fever vaccine responses in identical twins.

The sample was PBMCs. These receptor sequences come from a woman younger than 35 in good health.

Ten or more counts support this clonotype. This is likely a read error, given that the CDR3 carries no conserved phenylalanine or tryptophan at its end. The genes are TRBV25-1 and TRBJ1-5; D possibly corresponds to TRBD1 (6 bases). The CDR3 totals 14 residues. Germline lookup yields CDR1 MGHDK and CDR2 SYGVNS. V was trimmed by 8 bases and J by 0 bases, leaving 11 bases between them. CDR3 DNA sequence: TGTGCCAGCGGACAGCCTTATAGCAATCAGCCCCAGCATCTT. Its translation: CASGQPYSNQPQHL.

The CDR3 spells CARGGLAGVTGELFF. The CDR3 DNA reads as TGTGCCAGGGGGGGACTAGCGGGAGTGACCGGGGAGCTGTTTTTT. The chain joins TRBV6-1 to TRBJ2-2; the match to TRBD2 covers 14 bases. V shed 9 bases and J 5 bases; nucleotides not matched to a gene: 5. This CDR3 is built from 15 residues. CDR1 is MNHNS and CDR2 is SASEGT in the germline V gene.

At least ten counts were recorded for this clonotype. The CDR3 region has the DNA TGTGCCATCAGTGGGGAACAAGGCACTGAAGCTTTCTTT. The encoded protein is CAISGEQGTEAFF. The J gene is TRBJ1-1, the V gene TRBV10-3; no clear D gene. Trimming stripped 4 bases from V and 4 bases from J, with 10 bases between. The CDR3 is made up of 13 amino acids. The V gene's germline CDR1 is ENHRY and CDR2 SYGVKD.

This chain connects TRBV5-1 to TRBJ2-6; D gene ambiguous. Between the trimmed V and J ends, which lost 2 bases and 0 bases, there was a span of 6 bases. The CDR3 has 15 residues. Germline V gene sequence: CDR1 SGHRS, CDR2 YFSETQ. CDR3 protein: CASSFPGSGANVLTF. DNA for the CDR3: TGCGCCAGCAGCTTCCCGGGCTCTGGGGCCAACGTCCTGACTTTC.

This chain connects TRBV20-1 to TRBJ2-4; D is uncertain. V was cut by 3 bases and J by 0 bases, with 12 bases left in between. The germline gives CDR1 DFQATT, CDR2 SNEGSKA (reference sequence). The CDR3 is made up of 15 amino acids. Here the CDR3 reads CSARRQDLAKNIQYF. Here the CDR3 DNA reads TGCAGTGCTAGGCGTCAGGATCTAGCCAAAAACATTCAGTACTTC.

This clonotype has only a few counts. V gene TRBV3-1 combines with J gene TRBJ2-6, with TRBD1 as a possible D gene (5 bases). The V gene lost 4 bases and the J gene lost 4 bases, with 14 bases spanning the gap. The germline gives CDR1 LGHDT, CDR2 YNNKEL (reference sequence). The CDR3 covers 16 residues. CDR3 sequence (DNA): TGTGCCAGCAGCCCGACAGTGATTTTGGGGGCCAACGTCCTGACTTTC. This gives the protein CASSPTVILGANVLTF.

The J gene is TRBJ2-3, the V gene TRBV15, with TRBD2 as a possible D gene (6 bases). V was trimmed by 3 bases and J by 6 bases, leaving 10 bases between them. The CDR3 contains 13 residues. In germline, CDR1 is LNHNV, CDR2 YYDKDF (reference sequence). The CDR3 here is CATSRFLADTQYF. CDR3 nucleotides: TGTGCCACCAGCAGGTTTCTAGCGGATACGCAGTATTTT.

This clonotype has only a few counts. V and J are TRBV10-3 and TRBJ2-4; D is perhaps TRBD2 (6 bases). The CDR3 totals 16 residues. Deletions cut 3 bases from V and 4 bases from J, with 16 bases between. Germline loops: CDR1 ENHRY, CDR2 SYGVKD. Here the CDR3 reads CAISDSPGTRKNIQYF. Here the CDR3 DNA reads TGTGCCATCAGTGATTCGCCCGGGACTCGGAAAAACATTCAGTACTTC.

This clonotype has a handful of counts. The chain uses TRBV3-1 and TRBJ2-3; 15 positions match TRBD2. Germline loops: CDR1 LGHDT, CDR2 YNNKEL (reference sequence). V shed 4 bases and J 6 bases; nucleotides not matched to a gene: 8. This CDR3 is built from 17 residues. This chain's CDR3 is CASSRGLAGGQLDTQYF. CDR3 nucleotides: TGTGCCAGCAGCCGAGGACTAGCGGGAGGGCAATTGGATACGCAGTATTTT.

The J gene is TRBJ2-5, the V gene TRBV20-1, with TRBD2 as a possible D gene (6 bases). Looked up from germline, CDR1 is DFQATT and CDR2 is SNEGSKA (reference sequence). The CDR3 is made up of 12 amino acids. V lost 3 bases and J 4 bases, leaving 9 bases between the germline ends. The CDR3 coding sequence is TGCAGTGCTAGCGGGAGACTAGAGACCCAGTACTTC. This codes for CSASGRLETQYF.

This clonotype was seen only a few times. The chain is built from TRBV24-1 and TRBJ2-1; D tentatively fits TRBD1 or TRBD2 (5 bases each). V was trimmed by 1 base and J by 0 bases, leaving 9 bases between them. The CDR3 length is 16 residues. Germline CDR1 KGHDR, CDR2 SFDVKD. The CDR3 nucleotides are TGTGCCACCAGTGATTTTTCAGGGAGCTCCTACAATGAGCAGTTCTTC. Its translation: CATSDFSGSSYNEQFF.

The V call is TRBV9, the J call TRBJ2-7; D is perhaps TRBD2 (5 bases). Germline loops: CDR1 SGDLS, CDR2 YYNGEE. Trimming stripped 2 bases from V and 3 bases from J, with 15 bases between. The CDR3 has 15 amino acids. CDR3 protein: CASSVQEAVYYEQYF. The CDR3, as DNA: TGTGCCAGCAGCGTCCAGGAGGCCGTGTACTACGAGCAGTACTTC.

The table lists this clonotype with many counts. J is TRBJ2-3 and V is TRBV7-9; possible D gene TRBD1, 5 bases. The V end was cut by 7 bases, the J end by 4 bases, with 18 bases between. The germline V gene has CDR1 SEHNR and CDR2 FQNEAQ (reference sequence). The CDR3 extends over 15 amino acids. DNA for the CDR3: TGTGCCAGCATGCTGATAGGGGCCGTCTCAGATACGCAGTATTTT. Translated: CASMLIGAVSDTQYF.

The chain is built from TRBV20-1 and TRBJ2-1; 9 nucleotides line up with TRBD2. The germline V gene has CDR1 DFQATT and CDR2 SNEGSKA (reference sequence). This CDR3 has 16 residues. The J segment lost 0 bases and the V segment lost 7 bases, leaving 10 bases of the junction unmatched. This CDR3 reads CSGLSSGRSSYNEQFF. CDR3 in DNA: TGCAGTGGGTTGAGTAGCGGGAGAAGCTCCTACAATGAGCAGTTCTTC.

This clonotype appeared a few times. The chain couples TRBV14 to TRBJ2-2; 9 nucleotides align to TRBD2. Germline-derived CDR1 and CDR2 are SGHDN and FVKESK. The CDR3 length is 17 residues. The ends lost 0 bases at V and 6 bases at J; junction bases unmatched: 8. The DNA for the CDR3 is TGTGCCAGCAGCCAAGATTCTGCGGGAGGGCCATCCGGGGAGCTGTTTTTT. This gives the protein CASSQDSAGGPSGELFF.

The chain employs TRBV7-2 and TRBJ2-5; 12 bases align to TRBD2. Germline lookup yields CDR1 SGHTA and CDR2 FQGNSA. With V trimmed by 1 base and J by 5 bases, 8 bases remained unmatched. The CDR3 runs 17 residues. The CDR3 coding sequence is TGTGCCAGCAGCTTAGGGACTAGCGGGATCGCTTGGGAGACCCAGTACTTC. Amino acids: CASSLGTSGIAWETQYF.

The V and J genes are TRBV29-1 and TRBJ2-1; 8 positions match TRBD2. Germline values: CDR1 SQVTM, CDR2 ANQGSEA. This CDR3 is built from 16 residues. After removal of 4 bases from V and 0 bases from J, the junction contained 8 bases not matched to a gene. The CDR3 loop is CSVAGTSGLSYNEQFF. Written as DNA, the CDR3 is TGCAGCGTTGCGGGGACTAGTGGCCTCTCCTACAATGAGCAGTTCTTC.

The chain recombines TRBV24-1 with TRBJ2-1, with D possibly being TRBD1 or TRBD2 (5 bases each). V was clipped by 8 bases and J by 6 bases, with 13 bases between them. CDR1 and CDR2 from the germline V gene are KGHDR and SFDVKD. The length of the CDR3 is 13 residues. The CDR3 coding sequence is TGTGCCACCATGGGGGTTTTACCCAATGAGCAGTTCTTC. It is translated as CATMGVLPNEQFF.